Below, 25 T cell receptor beta chains from the same sample are listed, as sequenced in a study of regulatory T cells in long-lasting Graves disease. Construction of TCR beta libraries relied on iRepertoire HTBI primers and on Arm-PCR targeting CDR3 regions. TCRdb processed the multiplex PCR reads anew with MiXCR; each CDR3 protein has one entry. The sample contains hundreds of thousands of distinct CDR3 sequences, 15% to 20% of which appear only once. Documented time point: newly diagnosed GD, antithyroid drugs for less than 3 months. TCR sequences were obtained from RNA taken from PBMCs. These data are also associated with another study on T cells in Graves' hyperthyroidism and ophthalmopathy.

The material was peripheral blood mononuclear cells (PBMCs), obtained at new diagnosis, from a patient treated with antithyroid drugs. All receptors derive from a woman aged 35 to 59 with Graves disease.

The gene calls are TRBV20-1 and TRBJ2-2; D may be TRBD2 (6 bases). Trimming took off 1 base at V and 5 bases at J, with 14 bases between the two ends. The CDR3 covers 15 residues. The germline CDR1 and CDR2 sequences are DFQATT and SNEGSKA (reference sequence). The CDR3 bases are TGCAGTGCTAGAGTGCGGGGAGAAGGAACCGGGGAGCTGTTTTTT. As protein: CSARVRGEGTGELFF.

This chain uses TRBV20-1 with TRBJ1-2; 7 positions match TRBD1. The CDR3 totals 12 residues. CDR1 DFQATT and CDR2 SNEGSKA come from the germline V gene (reference sequence). J gave up 8 bases and V 6 bases, and 9 bases lay outside the gene matches. The CDR3 DNA reads TGCAGTGCCGCAGGGGGGGCTTGGGGCTACACCTTC. This encodes CSAAGGAWGYTF.

This clonotype was seen a single time. This sequence joins TRBV19 and TRBJ2-1; 9 bases agree with TRBD2. Germline CDR1 reads LNHDA; CDR2 reads SQIVND (reference sequence). The CDR3 is made up of 20 amino acids. V was clipped by 5 bases and J by 0 bases; unmatched bases: 17. The CDR3 protein is CASSSRPGLAFNFSYNEQFF. CDR3 nucleotides: TGTGCCAGTAGTTCACGACCGGGACTAGCATTTAATTTCTCCTACAATGAGCAGTTCTTC.

As to this clonotype: With only one base between it and a far larger clone, this is likely a read error. This chain links TRBV20-1 with TRBJ2-1; D perhaps matches TRBD2 (6 bases). The germline V gene encodes CDR1 DFQATT and CDR2 SNEGSKA (reference sequence). There are 12 residues in the CDR3. V was pared by 7 bases and J by 10 bases, with 17 bases between. The CDR3 loop reads CSVGRDSYEQFF. CDR3 nucleotides: TGCAGTGTAGGAAGGGACTCCTACGAGCAGTTCTTC.

There are many counts of this clonotype. The chain has TRBV28 and TRBJ2-7; TRBD1 matches 10 bases. CDR1 and CDR2 from the germline V gene are MDHEN and SYDVKM. The V segment lost 5 bases and the J segment 1 base; nucleotides outside the gene matches: 14. The CDR3 consists of 18 residues. DNA of the CDR3: TGTGCCAGCAGTCGCCGGGGACAGGGGATATCTTTATCCTACGAGCAGTACTTC. Its protein product is CASSRRGQGISLSYEQYF.

This clonotype was seen at least ten times. The rearrangement links TRBV6-2 or TRBV6-3 to TRBJ1-1, with 7 bases lining up with TRBD1. Germline CDR1 and CDR2: MNHEY and SVGEGT. The CDR3 totals 15 residues. The V and J ends lost 5 bases and 1 base, in that order; junction bases with no gene match: 7. The chain's CDR3 is CASSDPGQWNTEAFF. The CDR3 DNA is TGTGCCAGCAGTGACCCGGGACAGTGGAACACTGAAGCTTTCTTT.

This clonotype was seen a few times. J is TRBJ1-2 and V is TRBV12-3 or TRBV12-4, with 9 positions matching TRBD1. This CDR3 has 15 residues. J was trimmed by 4 bases and V by 1 base; bases with no gene match: 4. The CDR3: CASSLEGQGVYGYTF. DNA for the CDR3: TGTGCCAGCAGTTTAGAGGGACAGGGAGTCTATGGCTACACCTTC.

This clonotype appeared many times. V gene TRBV14 combines with J gene TRBJ2-3; the D gene is possibly TRBD2 (5 bases). The germline CDR1 and CDR2 sequences are SGHDN and FVKESK. The CDR3 totals 14 residues. Trimming left V 4 bases short and J 2 bases short, with 10 bases between. DNA of the CDR3: TGTGCCAGCAGCCCTTGGGAGTACACAGATACGCAGTATTTT. Translating it yields CASSPWEYTDTQYF.

This clonotype was counted between two and nine times. This rearrangement joins TRBV7-2 to TRBJ1-2; D is ambiguous. The germline V gene has CDR1 SGHTA and CDR2 FQGNSA. The CDR3 length is 11 residues. V dropped 5 bases and J dropped 6 bases, with 7 bases sitting between them. CDR3 bases: TGTGCCAGCAGCCGTGCCAATGGCTACACCTTC. Protein sequence: CASSRANGYTF.

This chain joins TRBV20-1 and TRBJ1-1, with D possibly matching TRBD1 (6 bases). This CDR3 region has 11 residues. V was cut by 7 bases and J by 5 bases, with 11 bases left in between. The germline V gene encodes CDR1 DFQATT and CDR2 SNEGSKA (reference sequence). The DNA for the CDR3 is TGCAGTGGCCAGGGGAGGACTGAAGCTTTCTTT. This codes for CSGQGRTEAFF.

The chain's CDR3 is CSVEDRAGGTDTQYF. CDR3 bases: TGCAGCGTTGAAGATCGGGCAGGGGGCACAGATACGCAGTATTTT. This chain joins TRBV29-1 and TRBJ2-3; D might be TRBD1 (6 bases). The CDR3 contains 15 residues. The V end lost 0 bases, the J end lost 1 base, and 11 bases lay between the germline ends. Germline CDR1 reads SQVTM; CDR2 reads ANQGSEA.

This clonotype was recorded at least ten times. The chain uses TRBV12-3 or TRBV12-4 and TRBJ1-1, with D uncertain. This CDR3 has 13 residues. V lost 6 bases and J 0 bases, leaving 8 bases between the germline ends. The CDR3 sequence is CASSTTLNTEAFF. For the CDR3, the DNA is TGTGCCAGCAGCACGACACTGAACACTGAAGCTTTCTTT.

The chain employs TRBV7-9 and TRBJ1-6; D gene ambiguous. The V end lost 1 base, the J end lost 7 bases, and 8 bases lay between the germline ends. The CDR3 sequence is 14 residues long. Per germline, CDR1 SEHNR and CDR2 FQNEAQ (reference sequence). DNA for the CDR3: TGTGCCAGCAGCTTAGAACAGCTGAATTCACCCCTCCACTTT. Its translation is CASSLEQLNSPLHF.

As for this clonotype: A far bigger clonotype differs at one base, so this is likely a read error. The chain combines TRBV6-1 with TRBJ2-7; 9 bases agree with TRBD1. This CDR3 contains 14 residues. The germline V gene encodes CDR1 MNHNS and CDR2 SASEGT. Trimming at V came to 3 bases and at J to 7 bases, leaving 7 bases not matched to a gene. CDR3 region: CASSDRTGVGEQYF. The CDR3, as DNA: TGTGCCAGCAGTGACAGGACAGGGGTGGGTGAGCAGTACTTC.

This clonotype was seen many times. The CDR3 loop is CASSARQGNLYNSPLHF. The CDR3 DNA is TGTGCCAGCAGTGCCAGACAGGGGAATCTATATAATTCACCCCTCCACTTT. The chain combines TRBV27 with TRBJ1-6; TRBD1 aligns across 8 bases. This CDR3 has 17 amino acids. The germline V gene has CDR1 MNHEY and CDR2 SMNVEV (reference sequence). V trimming: 5 bases; J trimming: 4 bases; junction bases outside the gene matches: 10.

This clonotype occurred a few times. V is TRBV30 and J is TRBJ2-5, with 7 bases matching TRBD2. The ends lost 2 bases at V and 3 bases at J; junction bases unmatched: 3. The CDR3 is 13 amino acids. Germline CDR1 is GTSNPN and CDR2 is SVGIG (reference sequence). CDR3 amino acids: CAWSPGREETQYF. The CDR3 nucleotides read TGTGCCTGGAGTCCAGGGAGGGAAGAGACCCAGTACTTC.

This clonotype came up many times. The chain couples TRBV7-3 to TRBJ2-2; 9 positions match TRBD1. The CDR3 is made up of 15 amino acids. Germline loops: CDR1 SGHTA, CDR2 FQGTGA. Trimming removed 3 bases from V and 4 bases from J; junction bases left unmatched: 3. CDR3 nucleotide sequence: TGTGCCAGCAGCTTCGGGACAGGGATCACCGGGGAGCTGTTTTTT. This gives the protein CASSFGTGITGELFF.

The sample holds many counts of this clonotype. This rearrangement joins TRBV20-1 to TRBJ2-3, with D tentatively TRBD2 (7 bases). The CDR3 length is 15 residues. Trimming took 2 bases from V and 0 from J, leaving 12 bases between them. CDR1 is DFQATT, CDR2 SNEGSKA, per germline (reference sequence). The CDR3 is CSARRGGFSTDTQYF. In nucleotides, the CDR3 is TGCAGTGCTAGAAGGGGGGGTTTTAGCACAGATACGCAGTATTTT.

This clonotype has only a few counts. The gene calls are TRBV3-1 and TRBJ1-2; D perhaps matches TRBD1 (5 bases). The germline V and J ends were trimmed by 5 bases and 4 bases, with 11 bases remaining between them. CDR1 LGHDT and CDR2 YNNKEL come from the germline V gene (reference sequence). This CDR3 has 13 residues. The CDR3 nucleotides are TGTGCCAGCAGCGTGGGGCAGCTCTATGGCTACACCTTC. Protein product: CASSVGQLYGYTF. Complete variable domain (other parts from reference TRBV3-1 and TRBJ1-2): DTAVSQTPKYLVTQMGNDKSIKCEQNLGHDTMYWYKQDSKKFLKIMFSYNNKELIINETVPNRFSPKSPDKAHLNLHINSLELGDSAVYFCASSVGQLYGYTFGSGTRLTVV.

This clonotype showed up just a few times. J is TRBJ2-1 and V is TRBV15; D unresolved. The end of the DNA is better explained by TRBJ2-5, so the J call may be wrong. The CDR3 is 11 residues long. Germline V gene data show CDR1 as LNHNV and CDR2 as YYDKDF (reference sequence). CDR3 coding DNA: TGTGCCACCAGCAAGGAAGAGACCCAGTACTTC. This encodes CATSKEETQYF.

This clonotype was detected ten times or more. V usage is TRBV2 and J usage is TRBJ1-5; 9 nucleotides match TRBD1. Trimming cost V 9 bases and J 4 bases; bases outside gene matches: 4. The CDR3 contains 13 residues. The germline V gene has CDR1 SNHLY and CDR2 FYNNEI. The DNA of the CDR3 is TGTGCCAGTAGGGACAGGGCAAATCAGCCCCAGCATTTT. Protein product: CASRDRANQPQHF.

The V and J genes are TRBV25-1 and TRBJ1-1, with unresolved D. This CDR3 contains 14 residues. Germline V gene lookup returns CDR1 MGHDK and CDR2 SYGVNS. Trimming took 3 bases from V and 6 from J, leaving 14 bases between them. In DNA, the CDR3 is TGTGCCAGCAGTGACCGTAGGGATGAGGCTGAAGCTTTCTTT. It specifies CASSDRRDEAEAFF.

This clonotype turned up a few times. The chain recombines TRBV7-8 with TRBJ1-5, with D unresolved. The CDR3 has 17 residues. With 1 base removed from V and 0 bases from J, the gap between germline ends came to 13 bases. Germline V lookup: CDR1 SGHVS, CDR2 FQNEAQ. CDR3 DNA sequence: TGTGCCAGCAGCTTAGGAGGGAGTGGGTATAGCAATCAGCCCCAGCATTTT. Protein sequence: CASSLGGSGYSNQPQHF.

This clonotype was picked up a small number of times. The chain is built from TRBV5-1 and TRBJ1-5; 9 bases are shared with TRBD1. The CDR3 sequence is 15 residues long. The V and J ends lost 0 bases and 7 bases, in that order; junction bases with no gene match: 5. From germline, CDR1 is SGHRS and CDR2 YFSETQ. In DNA, the CDR3 is TGCGCCAGCAGCTTGGGGGGACAGGGAGAACAGCCCCAGCATTTT. Its protein product is CASSLGGQGEQPQHF.

The table lists this clonotype with a few counts. The rearrangement uses TRBV5-1 and TRBJ1-1; TRBD1 aligns across 7 bases. The V gene's germline CDR1 is SGHRS and CDR2 YFSETQ. Losses at the gene ends were 4 bases for V and 2 bases for J; bases not matched to a gene: 5. The CDR3 runs to 14 residues. The CDR3 loop reads CASSVQGFNTEAFF. The CDR3 DNA follows: TGCGCCAGCAGCGTACAGGGGTTTAACACTGAAGCTTTCTTT.